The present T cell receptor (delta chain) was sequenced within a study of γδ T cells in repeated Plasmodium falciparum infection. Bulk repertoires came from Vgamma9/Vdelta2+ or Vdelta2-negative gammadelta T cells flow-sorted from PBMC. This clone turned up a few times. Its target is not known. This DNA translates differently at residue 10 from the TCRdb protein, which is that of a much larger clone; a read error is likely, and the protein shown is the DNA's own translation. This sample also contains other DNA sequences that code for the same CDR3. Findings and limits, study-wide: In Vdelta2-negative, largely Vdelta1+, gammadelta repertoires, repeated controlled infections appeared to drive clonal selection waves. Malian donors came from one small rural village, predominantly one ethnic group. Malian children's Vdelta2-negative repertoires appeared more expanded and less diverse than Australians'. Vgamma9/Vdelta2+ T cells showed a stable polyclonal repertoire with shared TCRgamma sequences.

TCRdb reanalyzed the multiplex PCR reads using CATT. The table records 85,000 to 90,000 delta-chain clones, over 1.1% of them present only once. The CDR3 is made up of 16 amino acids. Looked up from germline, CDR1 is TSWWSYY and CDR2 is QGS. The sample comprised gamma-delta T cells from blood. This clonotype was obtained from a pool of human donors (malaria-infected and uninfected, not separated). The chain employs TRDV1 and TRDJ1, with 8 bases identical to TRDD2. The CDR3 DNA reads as TGTGCTCTTGGGAAACTTCCTACTAGGATTGGGAGTAAACTCATCTTT. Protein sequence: CALGKLPTRIGSKLIF.